This record concerns one T cell receptor (beta chain) sequence. The antigen remains unidentified. The data were produced by immunoSEQ multiplex PCR, yet TCRdb's version contains in-frame clones alone and is incomplete. The sample lists approximately 2.1 million clones, approximately 93% seen once, with about 0.37% in the top ten. The sample is drawn from a study of shared clonotypes between healthy human individuals. Whole-study results and caveats: Sampling was confined to blood; repertoires within tissues likely differ.

The sequenced sample was naive CD4+ T cells from PBMCs. Subset in this sample: CD45RA+ positively selected. This TCR was recovered from a man aged 18 to 30 in good health. Some clones in this sample may be carry-over from other donors' samples.

CDR3 sequence: CASSQRGEQFF. The DNA for the CDR3 is TGTGCCAGCAGCCAGAGGGGGGAGCAGTTCTTC. The chain employs TRBV11-2 and TRBJ2-1; perhaps TRBD1 as D (6 bases). The CDR3 loop spans 11 amino acids. V was trimmed by 5 bases and J by 10 bases, leaving 9 bases between them. From germline, CDR1 is SGHAT and CDR2 FQNNGV.